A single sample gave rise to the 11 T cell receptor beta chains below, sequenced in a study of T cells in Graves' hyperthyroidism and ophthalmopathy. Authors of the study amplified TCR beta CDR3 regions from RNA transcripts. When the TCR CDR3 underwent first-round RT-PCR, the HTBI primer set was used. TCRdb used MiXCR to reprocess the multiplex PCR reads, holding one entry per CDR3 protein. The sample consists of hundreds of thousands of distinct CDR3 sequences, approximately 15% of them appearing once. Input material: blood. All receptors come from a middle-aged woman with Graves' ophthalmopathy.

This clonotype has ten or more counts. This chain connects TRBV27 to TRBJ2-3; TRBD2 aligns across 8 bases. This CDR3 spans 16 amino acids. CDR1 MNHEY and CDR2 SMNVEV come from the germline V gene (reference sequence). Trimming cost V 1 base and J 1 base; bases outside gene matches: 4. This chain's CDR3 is CASSLWPGGGTDTQYF. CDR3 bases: TGTGCCAGCAGTTTATGGCCGGGAGGGGGCACAGATACGCAGTATTTT.

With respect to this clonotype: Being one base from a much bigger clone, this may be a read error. The CDR3 nucleotides read TGTGCCAGCAGCCAAGTTGGCAGGGGGGCGAATGAGCAGTACTTC. The encoded protein is CASSQVGRGANEQYF. This chain connects TRBV7-2 to TRBJ2-1, with TRBD1 as a possible D gene (7 bases). The J call is uncertain, as TRBJ2-7 better fits the DNA end. From germline, CDR1 is SGHTA and CDR2 FQGNSA. The CDR3 extends over 15 amino acids.

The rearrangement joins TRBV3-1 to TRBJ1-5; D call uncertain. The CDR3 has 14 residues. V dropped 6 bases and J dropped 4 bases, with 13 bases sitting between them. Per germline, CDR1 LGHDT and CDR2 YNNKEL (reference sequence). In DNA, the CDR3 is TGTGCCAGCAGGCTATCGACGGGAAATCAGCCCCAGCATTTT. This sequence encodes CASRLSTGNQPQHF.

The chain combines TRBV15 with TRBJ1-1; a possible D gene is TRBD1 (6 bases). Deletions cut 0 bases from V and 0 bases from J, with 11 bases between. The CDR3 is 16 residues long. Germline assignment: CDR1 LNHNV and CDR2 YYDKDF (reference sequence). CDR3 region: CATSRDEGHMNTEAFF. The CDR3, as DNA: TGTGCCACCAGCAGAGATGAGGGACACATGAACACTGAAGCTTTCTTT.

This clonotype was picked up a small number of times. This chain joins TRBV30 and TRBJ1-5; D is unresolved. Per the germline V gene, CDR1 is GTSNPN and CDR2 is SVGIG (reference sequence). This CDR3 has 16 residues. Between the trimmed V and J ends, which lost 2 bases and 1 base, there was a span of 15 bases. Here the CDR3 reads CAWSPGSLGSNQPQHF. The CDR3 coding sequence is TGTGCCTGGAGTCCGGGCTCCCTAGGAAGCAATCAGCCCCAGCATTTT.

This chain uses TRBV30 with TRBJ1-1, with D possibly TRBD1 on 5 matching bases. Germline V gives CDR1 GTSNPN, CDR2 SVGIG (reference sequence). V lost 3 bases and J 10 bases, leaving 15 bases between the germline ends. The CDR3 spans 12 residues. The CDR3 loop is CAWRPAGAGAFF. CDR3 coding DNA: TGTGCCTGGAGACCTGCCGGGGCGGGAGCTTTCTTT.

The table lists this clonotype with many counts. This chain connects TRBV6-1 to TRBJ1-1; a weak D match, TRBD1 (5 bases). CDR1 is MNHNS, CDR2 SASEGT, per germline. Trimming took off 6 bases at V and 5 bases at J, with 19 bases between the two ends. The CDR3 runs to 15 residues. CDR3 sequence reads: CASSPLPQGSTEAFF. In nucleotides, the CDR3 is TGTGCCAGCAGCCCCCTCCCCCAGGGATCTACTGAAGCTTTCTTT.

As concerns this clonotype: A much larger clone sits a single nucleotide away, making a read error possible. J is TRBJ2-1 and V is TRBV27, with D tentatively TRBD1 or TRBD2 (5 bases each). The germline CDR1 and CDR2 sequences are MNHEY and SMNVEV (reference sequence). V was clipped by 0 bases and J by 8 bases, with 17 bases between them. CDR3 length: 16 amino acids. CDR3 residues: CASSLSRGMPQYEQFF. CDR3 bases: TGTGCCAGCAGTTTATCGAGGGGTATGCCACAATATGAGCAGTTCTTC.

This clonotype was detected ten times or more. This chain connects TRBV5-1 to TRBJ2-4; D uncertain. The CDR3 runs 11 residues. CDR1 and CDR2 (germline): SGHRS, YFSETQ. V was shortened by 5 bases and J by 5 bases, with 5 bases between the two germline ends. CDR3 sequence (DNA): TGCGCCAGCAGTGCCCAAAACATTCAGTACTTC. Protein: CASSAQNIQYF.

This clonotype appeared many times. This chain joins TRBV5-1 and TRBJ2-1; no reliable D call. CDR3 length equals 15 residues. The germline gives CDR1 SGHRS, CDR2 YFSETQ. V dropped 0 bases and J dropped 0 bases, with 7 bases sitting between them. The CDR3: CASSLALGSYNEQFF. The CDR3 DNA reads TGCGCCAGCAGCTTGGCGCTAGGCTCCTACAATGAGCAGTTCTTC.

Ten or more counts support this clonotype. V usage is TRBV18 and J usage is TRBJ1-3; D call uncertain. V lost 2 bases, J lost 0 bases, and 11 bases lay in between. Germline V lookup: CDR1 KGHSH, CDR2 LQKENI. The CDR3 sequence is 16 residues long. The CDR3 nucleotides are TGTGCCAGCTCACCAGTGAGGTCCGTCTCTGGAAACACCATATATTTT. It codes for CASSPVRSVSGNTIYF.